These 6 T cell receptor beta chains share one sample of origin, sequenced in a study of shared clonotypes between healthy human individuals. Sequenced by immunoSEQ multiplex PCR; TCRdb stores in-frame clones only, minus some. In the table there are some 300,000 clones, less than 85% of which are singletons. Sequencing used memory CD4+ T cells sorted from blood. Described subset: CD45RA-negative fraction. The source is a man in his thirties or forties in good health.

V usage is TRBV7-9 and J usage is TRBJ2-2; D may be TRBD2 (5 bases). The CDR3 runs 15 residues. Per germline, CDR1 SEHNR and CDR2 FQNEAQ (reference sequence). Trimming took off 7 bases at V and 5 bases at J, with 17 bases between the two ends. The CDR3 spells CASTRALARTGELFF. DNA of the CDR3: TGTGCCAGCACCCGGGCATTAGCGCGGACCGGGGAGCTGTTTTTT.

The V gene is TRBV30, the J gene TRBJ2-7; maybe TRBD1 (5 bases). The CDR3 is made up of 13 amino acids. Trimming stripped 2 bases from V and 3 bases from J, with 11 bases between. Germline V gives CDR1 GTSNPN, CDR2 SVGIG (reference sequence). The CDR3 spells CAWSRGSNYEQYF. The CDR3 bases are TGTGCCTGGAGTAGGGGATCCAACTACGAGCAGTACTTC.

V and J are TRBV19 and TRBJ2-1; 8 nucleotides match TRBD1. This CDR3 spans 15 amino acids. V was pared by 10 bases and J by 5 bases, with 13 bases of the junction left unmatched. CDR1 and CDR2 (germline): LNHDA, SQIVND (reference sequence). The CDR3 sequence: CATRTGYKWDNEQFF. The CDR3 nucleotides are TGTGCCACTAGGACAGGGTACAAGTGGGACAATGAGCAGTTCTTC.

V gene TRBV10-1 combines with J gene TRBJ1-1; 7 positions match TRBD1. Germline loops: CDR1 WNHNN, CDR2 SYGVQD (reference sequence). The CDR3 is 14 residues long. With 3 bases clipped from V and 0 bases from J, the junction kept 1 base outside the gene matches. CDR3 nucleotide sequence: TGCGCCAGCAGTGAAGGGGGCTTGAACACTGAAGCTTTCTTT. Amino acids: CASSEGGLNTEAFF.

The chain is built from TRBV6-1 and TRBJ1-4; D remains unclear. The CDR3 is made up of 16 amino acids. Germline CDR1 MNHNS, CDR2 SASEGT. V was shortened by 2 bases and J by 7 bases, with 17 bases between the two germline ends. The CDR3 spells CASSEFIAAGGEKLFF. CDR3 DNA sequence: TGTGCCAGCAGTGAATTTATTGCGGCAGGCGGTGAAAAACTGTTTTTT.

This clone was observed once. The rearrangement uses TRBV18 and TRBJ1-2, with D possibly TRBD1 on 6 matching bases. CDR1 is KGHSH, CDR2 LQKENI, per germline. The CDR3 loop spans 13 amino acids. Between the trimmed V and J ends, which lost 3 bases and 6 bases, there was a span of 11 bases. CDR3 nucleotides: TGTGCCAGCTCACCCAGCGGGGGGCATGGCTACACCTTC. Translating it yields CASSPSGGHGYTF.